This TCR beta chain originates from a study of blood T cell repertoires in COVID-19. Across the whole study: The United States, Italy and Spain were the sources of the acute and convalescent COVID-19 samples. Nucleic acid was either cDNA or gDNA, and it came from T cells, B-cell-depleted T cells, or PBMCs.

The germline gives CDR1 MNHEY, CDR2 SVGAGI. This CDR3 contains 15 residues. Trimming cost V 6 bases and J 3 bases, with 15 bases left between them. This clone was counted once. Per the original methods: How many nucleated cells were present was estimated from reference gene primer amplification. The repertoire was sequenced with immunoSEQ multiplex PCR; TCRdb's copy has only in-frame clones and lacks some. V, J and clone size reflect that table, while D and trimming were determined from the DNA. The sample contains around 40,000 clones, 85% to 95% of which appear only once. The receptor was derived from a human donor with active COVID-19. The donor label of this sample is uncertain. Sequenced: peripheral blood. The rearrangement joins TRBV6-5 to TRBJ1-5, with D tentatively TRBD1 (5 bases). The chain's CDR3 is CASSSASGNNQPQHF. For the CDR3, the DNA is TGTGCCAGCAGCTCCGCGTCAGGGAACAATCAGCCCCAGCATTTT.